The 3 T cell receptor beta chains below all came from one sample that was sequenced in a study of T cell repertoires in cytomegalovirus infection. MiXCR was run by TCRdb on the reads, yielding one entry per CDR3 protein. In the table there are about 130,000 distinct CDR3 sequences, approximately 8.8% of which are singletons. The sample consisted of PBMCs. Source of these receptors: a human donor in good health (CMV status not recorded). Some clones in this sample may be carry-over from other donors' samples.

This clonotype was observed many times. J is TRBJ2-1 and V is TRBV2; 10 nucleotides line up with TRBD2. In germline, CDR1 is SNHLY, CDR2 FYNNEI. J was trimmed by 6 bases and V by 0 bases; bases with no gene match: 14. The CDR3 has 19 residues. As DNA, the CDR3 is TGTGCCAGCAGTGAAGCGCACTCGGGACTAGCGCTTGCGGGCAATGAGCAGTTCTTC. Its translation: CASSEAHSGLALAGNEQFF. Drawing the rest from reference TRBV2 and TRBJ2-1, the complete variable domain is EPEVTQTPSHQVTQMGQEVILRCVPISNHLYFYWYRQILGQKVEFLVSFYNNEISEKSEIFDDQFSVERPDGSNFTLKIRSTKLEDSAMYFCASSEAHSGLALAGNEQFFGPGTRLTVL.

In this sample, this clonotype turned up many times. The chain employs TRBV10-3 and TRBJ2-4; either TRBD1 or TRBD2 may supply D (5 bases each). Between the trimmed V and J ends, which lost 0 bases and 4 bases, there was a span of 10 bases. This CDR3 has 15 residues. The germline V gene has CDR1 ENHRY and CDR2 SYGVKD. The CDR3 sequence: CAISESGDQKNIQYF. For the CDR3, the DNA is TGTGCCATCAGTGAGTCTGGGGACCAAAAAAACATTCAGTACTTC.

This clonotype was observed a handful of times. The rearrangement uses TRBV20-1 and TRBJ1-6, with D perhaps matching TRBD1 (6 bases). CDR1 and CDR2 from the germline V gene are DFQATT and SNEGSKA (reference sequence). Trimming removed 7 bases from V and 7 bases from J, with 17 bases in between. The CDR3 runs to 14 residues. CDR3 sequence reads: CSVTKGRGNSPLHF. The CDR3 DNA reads as TGCAGTGTCACTAAAGGCAGGGGAAATTCACCCCTCCACTTT.